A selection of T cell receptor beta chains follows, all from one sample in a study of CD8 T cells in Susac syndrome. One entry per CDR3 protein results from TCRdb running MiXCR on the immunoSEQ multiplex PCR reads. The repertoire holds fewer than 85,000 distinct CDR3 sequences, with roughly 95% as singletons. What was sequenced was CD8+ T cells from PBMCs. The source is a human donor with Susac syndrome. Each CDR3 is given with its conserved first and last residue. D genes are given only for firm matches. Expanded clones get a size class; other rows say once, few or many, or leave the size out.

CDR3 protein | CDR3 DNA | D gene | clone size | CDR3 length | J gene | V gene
CASGDGAISYNEQFF | TGTGCTAGTGGCGACGGAGCAATCTCCTACAATGAGCAGTTCTTC | . | . | 15 | TRBJ2-1 | TRBV12-5
CATSDWRQGISDTQYF | TGTGCCACCAGTGATTGGAGACAGGGGATATCAGATACGCAGTATTTT | TRBD1 | . | 16 | TRBJ2-3 | TRBV24-1
CASSYRRTPRGLGNTIYF | TGTGCCAGCAGTTACAGGCGGACACCCAGGGGCCTTGGAAACACCATATATTTT | . | . | 18 | TRBJ1-3 | TRBV6-5
CASSHPGGSQPQHF | TGTGCCAGCAGCCATCCAGGGGGGAGTCAGCCCCAGCATTTT | TRBD1 | . | 14 | TRBJ1-5 | TRBV12-3/TRBV12-4
CASSLAQGARYNEQFF | TGTGCCAGCAGCTTAGCACAGGGGGCGAGATACAATGAGCAGTTCTTC | TRBD1 | . | 16 | TRBJ2-1 | TRBV11-2
CASSARLGVSPLHF | TGTGCCAGCAGCGCGCGCTTAGGGGTCTCACCCCTCCACTTT | . | . | 14 | TRBJ1-6 | TRBV7-9
CSVEGQSYEQYF | TGCAGCGTTGAGGGACAGTCCTACGAGCAGTACTTC | TRBD1 | few | 12 | TRBJ2-7 | TRBV29-1
CASSVASRTHEKLFF | TGTGCCAGCAGCGTGGCGTCGCGTACCCATGAAAAACTGTTTTTT | . | . | 15 | TRBJ1-4 | TRBV12-3/TRBV12-4
CASSVDRLAGSTDTQYF | TGTGCCAGCAGCGTAGATCGACTAGCGGGGAGCACAGATACGCAGTATTTT | TRBD2 | . | 17 | TRBJ2-3 | TRBV9
CASSSYQGGGEQYF | TGTGCCAGCAGTTCATATCAAGGGGGGGGCGAGCAGTACTTC | . | . | 14 | TRBJ2-7 | TRBV12-3/TRBV12-4
CATGGVAPAAFF | TGTGCCACCGGGGGGGTAGCCCCTGCGGCTTTCTTT | . | . | 12 | TRBJ1-1 | TRBV6-6
CSVGDGTYEQYF | TGCAGCGTCGGGGACGGAACCTACGAGCAGTACTTC | . | . | 12 | TRBJ2-7 | TRBV29-1
CASSQDTEAFF | TGCGCCAGCAGCCAGGACACTGAAGCTTTCTTT | . | once | 11 | TRBJ1-1 | TRBV4-1
CASSLRPPGQGNYEQYF | TGTGCCAGCAGTTTAAGGCCCCCGGGACAGGGGAACTACGAGCAGTACTTC | TRBD1 | . | 17 | TRBJ2-7 | TRBV27
CASSYSFGGGLEETQYF | TGTGCCAGCAGTTACTCGTTTGGGGGGGGTTTGGAAGAGACCCAGTACTTC | TRBD2 | . | 17 | TRBJ2-5 | TRBV6-5
CASSSRGEGYTF | TGTGCCAGCAGTTCACGAGGGGAAGGCTACACCTTC | . | . | 12 | TRBJ1-2 | TRBV9
CSARELLSGNTIYF | TGCAGTGCTAGAGAACTTCTGTCTGGAAACACCATATATTTT | . | . | 14 | TRBJ1-3 | TRBV20-1
CASSLVGTGSYEQYF | TGCGCCAGCAGCTTGGTGGGGACAGGTAGCTACGAGCAGTACTTC | TRBD1 | . | 15 | TRBJ2-7 | TRBV5-1
CASSGTVYTDTQYF | TGTGCCAGCAGTGGAACCGTATACACAGATACGCAGTATTTT | . | . | 14 | TRBJ2-3 | TRBV12-3/TRBV12-4
CASSPREVGYNEQFF | TGTGCCAGTAGTCCCCGTGAAGTTGGCTACAATGAGCAGTTCTTC | . | . | 15 | TRBJ2-1 | TRBV19
CASSAPSSRGDTQYF | TGTGCCAGCAGCGCCCCCAGTTCTCGCGGAGATACGCAGTATTTT | . | . | 15 | TRBJ2-3 | TRBV9
CASSLGSGRLNEQFF | TGTGCCAGCAGCTTAGGTTCAGGGAGGTTGAATGAGCAGTTCTTC | . | few | 15 | TRBJ2-1 | TRBV7-9
CASSIRDRQETQYF | TGTGCCAGCAGCATCCGGGACAGGCAAGAGACCCAGTACTTC | TRBD1 | . | 14 | TRBJ2-5 | TRBV9
CASRPGHGYEQYF | TGCGCCAGCAGGCCGGGACACGGCTACGAGCAGTACTTC | . | . | 13 | TRBJ2-7 | TRBV5-1
CASSWDRAVSPLHF | TGTGCCAGCAGTTGGGACAGGGCGGTTTCACCCCTCCACTTT | TRBD1 | . | 14 | TRBJ1-6 | TRBV6-2/TRBV6-3
CASRDGQVDGYTF | TGTGCCAGCAGGGACGGCCAAGTCGATGGCTACACCTTC | . | . | 13 | TRBJ1-2 | TRBV9